This T cell receptor beta chain was captured by sequencing in a study of naive and memory T cell subsets. The SP2 primer and nested alpha and beta constant region primers amplified ligated cDNA in four rounds. Each CDR3 protein is one row after TCRdb ran MiXCR on the UMI-ligation and nested PCR reads. The sample holds approximately 22,000 distinct CDR3 sequences, roughly 6% seen once. Germline loops: CDR1 MDHEN, CDR2 SYDVKM. V lost 9 bases and J 0 bases, leaving 9 bases between the germline ends. CDR3 size: 14 residues. Described treatment: skin biopsy from PPD injection site in Mantoux-positive individual. TCR cDNA received a 3' ligated oligonucleotide that carried a UMI. This clonotype turned up a few times.

The chain couples TRBV28 to TRBJ2-6; D is unresolved. The sequencing used skin, collected from a tuberculin skin test site. This clonotype was sampled from an adult in good health. CDR3 in DNA: TGTGCCAGTCAACAGAACTCTGGGGCCAACGTCCTGACTTTC. It is translated as CASQQNSGANVLTF.